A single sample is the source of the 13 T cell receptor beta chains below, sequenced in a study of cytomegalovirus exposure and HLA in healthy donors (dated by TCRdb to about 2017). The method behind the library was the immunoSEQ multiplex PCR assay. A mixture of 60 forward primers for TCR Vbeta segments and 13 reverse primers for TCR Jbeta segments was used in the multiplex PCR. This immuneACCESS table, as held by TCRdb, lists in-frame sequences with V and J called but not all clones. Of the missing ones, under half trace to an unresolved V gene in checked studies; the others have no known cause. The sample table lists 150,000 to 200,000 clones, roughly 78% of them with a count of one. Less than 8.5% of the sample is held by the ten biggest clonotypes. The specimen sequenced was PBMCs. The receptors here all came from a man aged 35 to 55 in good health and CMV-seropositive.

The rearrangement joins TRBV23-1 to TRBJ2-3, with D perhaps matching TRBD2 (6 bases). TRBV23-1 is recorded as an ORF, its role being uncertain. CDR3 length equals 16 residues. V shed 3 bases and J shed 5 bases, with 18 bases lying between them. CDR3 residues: CASSHSSERCQDTQYF. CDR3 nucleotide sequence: TGCGCCAGCAGTCATTCTAGCGAGAGGTGCCAAGATACGCAGTATTTT.

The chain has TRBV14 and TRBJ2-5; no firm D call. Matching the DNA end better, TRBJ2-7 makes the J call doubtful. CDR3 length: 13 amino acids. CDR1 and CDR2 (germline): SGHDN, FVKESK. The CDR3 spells CASSQVRVYEQYF. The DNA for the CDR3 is TGTGCCAGCAGCCAGGTCCGGGTTTACGAGCAGTACTTC.

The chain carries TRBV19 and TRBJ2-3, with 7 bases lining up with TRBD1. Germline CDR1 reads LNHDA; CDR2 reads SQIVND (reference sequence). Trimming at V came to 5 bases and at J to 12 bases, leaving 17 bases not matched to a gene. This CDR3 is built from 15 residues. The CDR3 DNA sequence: TGTGCCAGTAGTTCGGGACAGAGAGACGGGGAAGGCCAGTATTTT. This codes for CASSSGQRDGEGQYF.

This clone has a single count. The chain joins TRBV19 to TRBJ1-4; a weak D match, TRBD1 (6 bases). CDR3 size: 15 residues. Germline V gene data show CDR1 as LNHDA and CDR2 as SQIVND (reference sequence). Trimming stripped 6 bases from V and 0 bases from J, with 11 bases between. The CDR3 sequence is CASSGQISTNEKLFF. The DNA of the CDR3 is TGTGCCAGTAGCGGACAGATCTCAACTAATGAAAAACTGTTTTTT.

The CDR3 sequence is CASSAQGASGELFF. CDR3 nucleotide sequence: TGCGCCAGCAGCGCACAGGGGGCCTCCGGGGAGCTGTTTTTT. This chain uses TRBV5-1 with TRBJ1-3, with 9 nucleotides matching TRBD1. The last part of the DNA fits TRBJ2-2 better; the J call may be wrong. This CDR3 has 14 amino acids. Germline V gene sequence: CDR1 SGHRS, CDR2 YFSETQ.

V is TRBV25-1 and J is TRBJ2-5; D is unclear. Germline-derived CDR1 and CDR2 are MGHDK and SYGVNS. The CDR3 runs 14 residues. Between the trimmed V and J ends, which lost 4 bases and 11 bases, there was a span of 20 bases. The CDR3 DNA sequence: TGTGCCAGCAGTGCCCAAGCGAACGTTAAGGAGCAGTACTTC. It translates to CASSAQANVKEQYF.

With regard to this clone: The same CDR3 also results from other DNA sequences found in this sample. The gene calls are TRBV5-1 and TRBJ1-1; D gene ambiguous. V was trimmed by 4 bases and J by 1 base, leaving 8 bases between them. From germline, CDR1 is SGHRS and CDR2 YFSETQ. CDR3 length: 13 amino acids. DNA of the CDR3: TGCGCCAGCAGCCGCGGCGGGAACACTGAAGCTTTCTTT. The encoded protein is CASSRGGNTEAFF. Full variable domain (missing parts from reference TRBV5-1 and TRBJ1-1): KAGVTQTPRYLIKTRGQQVTLSCSPISGHRSVSWYQQTPGQGLQFLFEYFSETQRNKGNFPGRFSGRQFSNSRSEMNVSTLELGDSALYLCASSRGGNTEAFFGQGTRLTVV.

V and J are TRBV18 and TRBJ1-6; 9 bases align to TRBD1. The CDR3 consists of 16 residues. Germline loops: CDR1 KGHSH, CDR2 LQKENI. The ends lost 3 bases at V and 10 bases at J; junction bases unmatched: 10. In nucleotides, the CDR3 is TGTGCCAGCTCACCTACCGTAGGGACAGGGAAATCACCCCTCCACTTT. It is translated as CASSPTVGTGKSPLHF. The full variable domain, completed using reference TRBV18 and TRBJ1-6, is NAGVMQNPRHLVRRRGQEARLRCSPMKGHSHVYWYRQLPEEGLKFMVYLQKENIIDESGMPKERFSAEFPKEGPSILRIQQVVRGDSAAYFCASSPTVGTGKSPLHFGNGTRLTVT.

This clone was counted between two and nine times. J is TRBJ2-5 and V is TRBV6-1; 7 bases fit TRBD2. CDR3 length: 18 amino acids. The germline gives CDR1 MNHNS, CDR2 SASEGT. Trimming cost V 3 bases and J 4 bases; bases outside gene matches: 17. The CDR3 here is CASSEKRLALPMGETQYF. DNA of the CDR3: TGTGCCAGCAGTGAGAAGAGACTAGCCCTCCCGATGGGAGAGACCCAGTACTTC.

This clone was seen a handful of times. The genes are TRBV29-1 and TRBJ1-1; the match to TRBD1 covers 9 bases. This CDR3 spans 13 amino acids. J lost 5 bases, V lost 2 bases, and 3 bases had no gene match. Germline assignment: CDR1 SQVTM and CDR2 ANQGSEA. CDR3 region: CSVEQTGGTEAFF. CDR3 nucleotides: TGCAGCGTTGAACAGACAGGGGGGACTGAAGCTTTCTTT.

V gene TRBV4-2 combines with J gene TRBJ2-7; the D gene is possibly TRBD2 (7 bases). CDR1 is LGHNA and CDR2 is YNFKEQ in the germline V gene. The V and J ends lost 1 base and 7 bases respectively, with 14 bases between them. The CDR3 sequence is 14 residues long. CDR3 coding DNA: TGTGCCAGCAGCCAAGTGGGGGGGGCGGAGGAGCAGTACTTC. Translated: CASSQVGGAEEQYF.

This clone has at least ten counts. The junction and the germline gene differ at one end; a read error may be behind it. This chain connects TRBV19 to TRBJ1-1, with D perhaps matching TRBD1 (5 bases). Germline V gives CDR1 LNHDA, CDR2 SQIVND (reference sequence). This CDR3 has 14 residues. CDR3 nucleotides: TGTGCCACTAGTCTGGGGGGGAGGGACACTGAAGCTTTCTTT. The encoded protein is CATSLGGRDTEAFF. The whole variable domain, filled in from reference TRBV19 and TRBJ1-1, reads DGGITQSPKYLFRKEGQNVTLSCEQNLNHDAMYWYRQDPGQGLRLIYYSQIVNDFQKGDIAEGYSVSREKKESFPLTVTSAQKNPTAFYLCATSLGGRDTEAFFGQGTRLTVV.

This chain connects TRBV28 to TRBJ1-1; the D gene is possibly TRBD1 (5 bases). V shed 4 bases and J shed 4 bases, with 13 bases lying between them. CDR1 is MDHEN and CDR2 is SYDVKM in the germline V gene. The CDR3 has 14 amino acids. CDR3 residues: CASSSPGGGTEAFF. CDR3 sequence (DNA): TGTGCCAGCAGTTCCCCGGGGGGTGGCACTGAAGCTTTCTTT.